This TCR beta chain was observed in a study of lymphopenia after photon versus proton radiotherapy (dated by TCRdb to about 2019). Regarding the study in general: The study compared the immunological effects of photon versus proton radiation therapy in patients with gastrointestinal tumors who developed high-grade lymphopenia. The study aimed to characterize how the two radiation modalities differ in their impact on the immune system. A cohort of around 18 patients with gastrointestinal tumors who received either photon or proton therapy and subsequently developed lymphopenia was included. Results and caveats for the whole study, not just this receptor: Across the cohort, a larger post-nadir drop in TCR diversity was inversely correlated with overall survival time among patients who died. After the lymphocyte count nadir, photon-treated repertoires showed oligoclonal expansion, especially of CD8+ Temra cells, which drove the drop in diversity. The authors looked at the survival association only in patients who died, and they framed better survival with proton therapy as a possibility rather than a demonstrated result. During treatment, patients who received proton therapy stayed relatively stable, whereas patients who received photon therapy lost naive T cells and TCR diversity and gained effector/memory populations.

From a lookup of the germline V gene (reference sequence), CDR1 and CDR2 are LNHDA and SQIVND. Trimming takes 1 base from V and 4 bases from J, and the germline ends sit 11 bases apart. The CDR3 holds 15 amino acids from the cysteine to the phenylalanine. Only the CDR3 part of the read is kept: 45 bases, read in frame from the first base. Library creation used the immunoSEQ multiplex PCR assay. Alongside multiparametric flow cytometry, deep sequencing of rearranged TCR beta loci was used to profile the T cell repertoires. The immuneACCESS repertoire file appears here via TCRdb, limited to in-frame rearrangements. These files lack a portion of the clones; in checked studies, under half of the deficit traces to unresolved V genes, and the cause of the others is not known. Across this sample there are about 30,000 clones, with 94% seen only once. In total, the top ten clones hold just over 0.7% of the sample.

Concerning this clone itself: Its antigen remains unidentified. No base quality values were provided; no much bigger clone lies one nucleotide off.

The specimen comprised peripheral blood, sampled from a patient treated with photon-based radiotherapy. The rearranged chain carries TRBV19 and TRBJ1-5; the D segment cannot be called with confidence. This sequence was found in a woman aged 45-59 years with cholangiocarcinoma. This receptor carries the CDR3 CASSIGTGINQPQHF. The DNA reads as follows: TGTGCCAGTAGTATAGGAACCGGAATTAATCAGCCCCAGCATTTT.